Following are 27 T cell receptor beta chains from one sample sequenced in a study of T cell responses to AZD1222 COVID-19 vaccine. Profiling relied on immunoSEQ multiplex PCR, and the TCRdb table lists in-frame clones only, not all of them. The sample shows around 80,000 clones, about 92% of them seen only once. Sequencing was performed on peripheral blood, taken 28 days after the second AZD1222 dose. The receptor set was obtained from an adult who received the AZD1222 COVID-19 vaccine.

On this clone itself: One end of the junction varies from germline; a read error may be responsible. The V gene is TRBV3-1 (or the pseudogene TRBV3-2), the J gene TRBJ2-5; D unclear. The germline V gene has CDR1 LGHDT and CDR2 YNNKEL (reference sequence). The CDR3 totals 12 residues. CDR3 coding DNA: TGTGCCAGCAGCCAAGTTCAAGGGACCCAGTACTTC. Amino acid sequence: CASSQVQGTQYF.

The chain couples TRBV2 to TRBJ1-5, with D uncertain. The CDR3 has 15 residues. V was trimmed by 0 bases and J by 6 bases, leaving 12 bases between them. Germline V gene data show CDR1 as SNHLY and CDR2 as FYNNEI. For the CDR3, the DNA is TGTGCCAGCAGTGAAGCGCTTCTGGGCGGTCAGCCCCAGCATTTT. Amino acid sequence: CASSEALLGGQPQHF.

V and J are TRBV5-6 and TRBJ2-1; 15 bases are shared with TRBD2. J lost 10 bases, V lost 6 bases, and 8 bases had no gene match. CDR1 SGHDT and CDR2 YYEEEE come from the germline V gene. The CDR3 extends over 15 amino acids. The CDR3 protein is CASNGLAGGVGEQFF. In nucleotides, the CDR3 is TGTGCCAGCAACGGACTAGCGGGAGGGGTTGGAGAGCAGTTCTTC.

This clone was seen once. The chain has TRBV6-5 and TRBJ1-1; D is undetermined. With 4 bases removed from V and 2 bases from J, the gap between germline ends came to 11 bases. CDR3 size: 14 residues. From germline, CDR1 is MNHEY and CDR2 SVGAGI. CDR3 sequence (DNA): TGTGCCAGCAGTTCCAGGACGGGTAACACTGAAGCTTTCTTT. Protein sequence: CASSSRTGNTEAFF.

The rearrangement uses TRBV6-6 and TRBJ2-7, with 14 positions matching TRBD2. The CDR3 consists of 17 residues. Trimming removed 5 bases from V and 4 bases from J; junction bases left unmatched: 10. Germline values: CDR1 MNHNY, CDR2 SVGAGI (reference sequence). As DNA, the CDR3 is TGTGCCAGCAGTCAACCGGGACTAGCGGGAGTCCCATACGAGCAGTACTTC. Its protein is CASSQPGLAGVPYEQYF.

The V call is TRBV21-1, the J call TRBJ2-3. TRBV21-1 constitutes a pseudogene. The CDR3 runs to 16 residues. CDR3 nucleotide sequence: TGTGCCAGCAGTAGGGGGGCCGGAAAGAGCACAGATACGCAGTATTTT. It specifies CASSRGAGKSTDTQYF.

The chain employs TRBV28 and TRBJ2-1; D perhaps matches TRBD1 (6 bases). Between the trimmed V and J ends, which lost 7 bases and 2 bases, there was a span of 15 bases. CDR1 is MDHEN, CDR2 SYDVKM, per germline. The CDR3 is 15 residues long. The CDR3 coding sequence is TGTGCCAGCAACGTAGGGGGAGTTCCCTACAATGAGCAGTTCTTC. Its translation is CASNVGGVPYNEQFF.

CDR3 nucleotide sequence: TGTGCCAGCAGCTTACAGGGAAACACTGAAGCTTTCTTT. It yields the protein CASSLQGNTEAFF. The chain employs TRBV11-2 and TRBJ1-1; D may be TRBD1 (5 bases). This CDR3 spans 13 amino acids. The V gene lost 2 bases and the J gene lost 2 bases, with 6 bases spanning the gap. CDR1 and CDR2 from the germline V gene are SGHAT and FQNNGV.

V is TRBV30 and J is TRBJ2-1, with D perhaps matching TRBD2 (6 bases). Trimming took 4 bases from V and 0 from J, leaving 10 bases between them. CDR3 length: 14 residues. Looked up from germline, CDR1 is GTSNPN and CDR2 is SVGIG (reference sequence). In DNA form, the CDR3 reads TGTGCCTGGACCGAGACTAGCTCCTACAATGAGCAGTTCTTC. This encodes CAWTETSSYNEQFF.

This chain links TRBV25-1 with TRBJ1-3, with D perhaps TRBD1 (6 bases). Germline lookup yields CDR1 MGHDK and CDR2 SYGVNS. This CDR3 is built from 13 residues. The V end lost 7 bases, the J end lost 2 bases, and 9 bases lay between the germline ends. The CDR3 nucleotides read TGTGCCAGCACGGCAGGGGCTGGAAACACCATATATTTT. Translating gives CASTAGAGNTIYF.

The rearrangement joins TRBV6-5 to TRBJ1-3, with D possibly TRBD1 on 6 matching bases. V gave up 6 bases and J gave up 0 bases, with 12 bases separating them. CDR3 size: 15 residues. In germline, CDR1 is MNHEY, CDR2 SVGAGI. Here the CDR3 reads CASRADRSSGNTIYF. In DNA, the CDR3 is TGTGCCAGCAGGGCGGACAGATCCTCTGGAAACACCATATATTTT.

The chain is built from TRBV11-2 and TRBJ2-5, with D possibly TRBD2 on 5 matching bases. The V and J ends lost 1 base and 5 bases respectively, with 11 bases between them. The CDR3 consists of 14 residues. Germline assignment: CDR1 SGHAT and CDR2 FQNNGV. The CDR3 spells CASSLGGPGETQYF. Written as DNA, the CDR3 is TGTGCCAGCAGCTTAGGCGGGCCCGGGGAGACCCAGTACTTC. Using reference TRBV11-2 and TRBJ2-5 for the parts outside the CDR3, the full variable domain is EAGVAQSPRYKIIEKRQSVAFWCNPISGHATLYWYQQILGQGPKLLIQFQNNGVVDDSQLPKDRFSAERLKGVDSTLKIQPAKLEDSAVYLCASSLGGPGETQYFGPGTRLLVL.

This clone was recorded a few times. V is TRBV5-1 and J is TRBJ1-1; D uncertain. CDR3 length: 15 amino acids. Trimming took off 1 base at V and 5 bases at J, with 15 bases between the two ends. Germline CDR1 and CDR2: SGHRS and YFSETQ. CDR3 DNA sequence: TGCGCCAGCAGCTTGCGATTACAGTCGCGGACTGAAGCTTTCTTT. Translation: CASSLRLQSRTEAFF.

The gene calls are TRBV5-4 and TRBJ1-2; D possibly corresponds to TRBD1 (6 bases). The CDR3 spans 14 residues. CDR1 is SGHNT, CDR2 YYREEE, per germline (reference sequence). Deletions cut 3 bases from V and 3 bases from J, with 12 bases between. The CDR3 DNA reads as TGTGCCAGCAGCTCCGCAGGGGCTGACTATGGCTACACCTTC. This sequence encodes CASSSAGADYGYTF.

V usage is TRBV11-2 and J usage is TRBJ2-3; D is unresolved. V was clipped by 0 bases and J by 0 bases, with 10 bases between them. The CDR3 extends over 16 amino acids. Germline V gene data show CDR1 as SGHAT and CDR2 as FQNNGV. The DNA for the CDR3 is TGTGCCAGCAGCTTAGACCCGCAGGCAAGCACAGATACGCAGTATTTT. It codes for CASSLDPQASTDTQYF. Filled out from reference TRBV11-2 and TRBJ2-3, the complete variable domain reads EAGVAQSPRYKIIEKRQSVAFWCNPISGHATLYWYQQILGQGPKLLIQFQNNGVVDDSQLPKDRFSAERLKGVDSTLKIQPAKLEDSAVYLCASSLDPQASTDTQYFGPGTRLTVL.

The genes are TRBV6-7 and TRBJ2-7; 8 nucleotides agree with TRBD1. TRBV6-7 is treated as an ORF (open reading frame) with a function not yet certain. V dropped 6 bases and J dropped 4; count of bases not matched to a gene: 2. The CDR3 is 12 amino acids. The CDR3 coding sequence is TGTGCCAGCAGGGACAGGGAATACGAGCAGTACTTC. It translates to CASRDREYEQYF.

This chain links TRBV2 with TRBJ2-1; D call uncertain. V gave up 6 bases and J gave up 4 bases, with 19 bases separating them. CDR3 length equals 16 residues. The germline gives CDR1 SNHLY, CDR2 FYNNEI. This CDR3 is CASRTHGQMRYNEQFF. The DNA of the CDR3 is TGTGCCAGCAGAACCCACGGCCAAATGAGGTACAATGAGCAGTTCTTC.

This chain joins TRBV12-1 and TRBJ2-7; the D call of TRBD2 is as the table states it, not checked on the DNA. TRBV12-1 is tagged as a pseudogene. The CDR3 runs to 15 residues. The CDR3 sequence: CASSFALADSYEQYF. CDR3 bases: TGTGCCAGCAGCTTTGCGCTAGCGGACTCCTACGAGCAGTACTTC.

This CDR3 is CASSMTGTLVNGAAFF. CDR3 bases: TGTGCCAGTAGTATGACCGGGACTTTAGTGAACGGTGCGGCTTTCTTT. The chain employs TRBV19 and TRBJ1-1; a possible D gene is TRBD1 (5 bases). The CDR3 consists of 16 residues. CDR1 and CDR2 from the germline V gene are LNHDA and SQIVND (reference sequence). V was trimmed by 3 bases and J by 11 bases, leaving 25 bases between them. The whole variable domain, filled in from reference TRBV19 and TRBJ1-1, reads DGGITQSPKYLFRKEGQNVTLSCEQNLNHDAMYWYRQDPGQGLRLIYYSQIVNDFQKGDIAEGYSVSREKKESFPLTVTSAQKNPTAFYLCASSMTGTLVNGAAFFGQGTRLTVV.

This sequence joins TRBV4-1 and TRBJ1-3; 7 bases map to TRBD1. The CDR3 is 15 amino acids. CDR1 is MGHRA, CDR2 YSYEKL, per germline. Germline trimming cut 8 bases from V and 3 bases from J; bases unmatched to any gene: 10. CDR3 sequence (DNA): TGCGCCAGCGGGAGACAGGGCCTGAGTGGAAACACCATATATTTT. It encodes CASGRQGLSGNTIYF.

The CDR3 region has the DNA TGTGCCAGCAGCCCGGGACAAATGAACACTGAAGCTTTCTTT. Its protein product is CASSPGQMNTEAFF. The chain has TRBV7-8 and TRBJ1-1; tentative D call: TRBD1 (6 bases). CDR1 is SGHVS and CDR2 is FQNEAQ in the germline V gene. V was trimmed by 5 bases and J by 0 bases, leaving 10 bases between them. The CDR3 sequence is 14 residues long.

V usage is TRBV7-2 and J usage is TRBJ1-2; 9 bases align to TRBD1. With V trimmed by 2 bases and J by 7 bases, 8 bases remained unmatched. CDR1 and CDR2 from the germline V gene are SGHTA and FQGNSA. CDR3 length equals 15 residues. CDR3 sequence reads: CASSLSPLTGGGYTF. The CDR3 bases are TGTGCCAGCAGCTTATCCCCTTTGACAGGGGGTGGCTACACCTTC.

CDR3 region: CASSDSFHNEQFF. DNA for the CDR3: TGTGCCAGCAGTGACTCCTTTCACAATGAGCAGTTCTTC. The V call is TRBV6-4, the J call TRBJ2-1; D gene uncertain. The germline V gene encodes CDR1 MRHNA and CDR2 SNTAGT. The ends were cut back, 0 bases at V and 5 bases at J, with 5 bases in the middle. The CDR3 is 13 residues long.

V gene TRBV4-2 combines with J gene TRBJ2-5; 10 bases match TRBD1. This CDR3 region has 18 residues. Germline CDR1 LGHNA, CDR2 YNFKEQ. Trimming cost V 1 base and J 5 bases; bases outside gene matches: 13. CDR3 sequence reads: CASSQGIGDRGRGETQYF. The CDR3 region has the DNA TGTGCCAGCAGCCAAGGTATAGGAGACAGGGGGCGTGGGGAGACCCAGTACTTC.

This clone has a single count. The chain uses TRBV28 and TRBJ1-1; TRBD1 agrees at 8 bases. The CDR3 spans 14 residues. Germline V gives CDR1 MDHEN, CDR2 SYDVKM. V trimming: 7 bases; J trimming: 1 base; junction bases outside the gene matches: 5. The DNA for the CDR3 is TGTGCCAGCACCCGGACAGGGCAGAACACTGAAGCTTTCTTT. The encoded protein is CASTRTGQNTEAFF.

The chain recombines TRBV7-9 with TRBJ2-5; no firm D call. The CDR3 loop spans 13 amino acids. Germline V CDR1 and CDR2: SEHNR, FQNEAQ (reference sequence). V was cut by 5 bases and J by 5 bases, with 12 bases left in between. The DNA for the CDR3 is TGTGCCAGCAGCCCCCTGTGGTTGGAGACCCAGTACTTC. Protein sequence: CASSPLWLETQYF.

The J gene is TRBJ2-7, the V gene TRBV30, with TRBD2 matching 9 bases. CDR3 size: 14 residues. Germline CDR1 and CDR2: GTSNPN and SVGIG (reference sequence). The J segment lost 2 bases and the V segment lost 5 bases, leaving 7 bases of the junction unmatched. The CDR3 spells CAWEPSGTAYEQYF. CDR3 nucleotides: TGTGCCTGGGAGCCTAGCGGGACCGCCTACGAGCAGTACTTC.